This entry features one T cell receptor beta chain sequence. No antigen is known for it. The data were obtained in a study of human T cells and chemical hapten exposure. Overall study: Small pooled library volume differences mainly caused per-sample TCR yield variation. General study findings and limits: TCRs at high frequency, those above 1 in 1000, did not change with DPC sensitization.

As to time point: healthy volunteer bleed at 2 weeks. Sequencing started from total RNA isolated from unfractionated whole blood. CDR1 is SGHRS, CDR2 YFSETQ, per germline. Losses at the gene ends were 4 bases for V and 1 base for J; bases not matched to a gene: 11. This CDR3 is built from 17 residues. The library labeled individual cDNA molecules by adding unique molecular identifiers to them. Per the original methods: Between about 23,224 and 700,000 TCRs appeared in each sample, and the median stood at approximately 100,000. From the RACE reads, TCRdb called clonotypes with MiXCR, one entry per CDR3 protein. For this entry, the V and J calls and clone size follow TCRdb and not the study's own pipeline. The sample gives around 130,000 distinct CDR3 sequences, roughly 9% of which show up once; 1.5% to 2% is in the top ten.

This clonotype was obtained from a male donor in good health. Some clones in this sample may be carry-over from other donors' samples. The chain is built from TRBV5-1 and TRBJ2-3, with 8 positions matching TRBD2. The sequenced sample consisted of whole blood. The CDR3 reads CASSRGPQAGGTDTQYF. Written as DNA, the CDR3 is TGCGCCAGCAGCCGCGGACCCCAAGCGGGGGGCACAGATACGCAGTATTTT.